These 25 T cell receptor beta chains came from one sample sequenced in a study of T cell changes during pregnancy in multiple sclerosis. Only in-frame clones appear in the TCRdb table, and some are missing; sequencing was by immunoSEQ multiplex PCR. This sample has tens of thousands of clones, with around 92% found just once. Specimen: peripheral blood, collected in the first trimester of pregnancy. These receptor sequences come from a female donor with multiple sclerosis, enrolled in a pregnancy study.

In DNA form, the CDR3 reads TGCGCCAGCAGCTTGTCTTCCGCCGGTCCTGGGGGACTAACAGCCTACGAGCAGTACTTC. Translating it yields CASSLSSAGPGGLTAYEQYF. The chain carries TRBV5-1 and TRBJ2-7; 7 nucleotides line up with TRBD2. V dropped 1 base and J dropped 2; count of bases not matched to a gene: 21. The germline CDR1 and CDR2 sequences are SGHRS and YFSETQ. The CDR3 is 20 residues long.

The V call is TRBV11-3, the J call TRBJ2-5; a weak D match, TRBD2 (5 bases). CDR1 SGHNT and CDR2 YENEEA come from the germline V gene. Trimming left V 1 base short and J 2 bases short, with 11 bases between. This CDR3 contains 15 residues. Here the CDR3 reads CASSLVGIGQETQYF. CDR3 nucleotide sequence: TGTGCCAGCAGCTTAGTCGGGATTGGGCAAGAGACCCAGTACTTC.

The chain couples TRBV29-1 to TRBJ2-5; no clear D. This CDR3 is 12 amino acids long. The V end was cut by 5 bases, the J end by 2 bases, with 9 bases between. The V gene's germline CDR1 is SQVTM and CDR2 ANQGSEA. The CDR3 nucleotides are TGCAGCGTTAGAAGTAGTCAAGAGACCCAGTACTTC. Translating it yields CSVRSSQETQYF.

This chain uses TRBV6-5 with TRBJ1-2; 11 bases are shared with TRBD1. The CDR3 extends over 15 amino acids. Germline CDR1 reads MNHEY; CDR2 reads SVGAGI. Trimming cost V 6 bases and J 4 bases; bases outside gene matches: 7. The CDR3 coding sequence is TGTGCCAGCAGGCCCGGGACAGGGGGGCCCTATGGCTACACCTTC. Protein sequence: CASRPGTGGPYGYTF.

The genes are TRBV10-3 and TRBJ2-1; tentatively, D is TRBD2 (5 bases). Germline CDR1 ENHRY, CDR2 SYGVKD. The CDR3 runs 13 residues. With 10 bases removed from V and 4 bases from J, the gap between germline ends came to 14 bases. CDR3 protein: CATWETAYNEQFF. The CDR3 coding sequence is TGTGCCACTTGGGAGACTGCATACAATGAGCAGTTCTTC.

The genes are TRBV7-2 and TRBJ1-5; 9 bases align to TRBD1. The trim removed 6 bases at V and 5 bases at J, leaving 5 bases unmatched. The CDR3 spans 14 residues. Germline CDR1 is SGHTA and CDR2 is FQGNSA. Here the CDR3 reads CASSNTGGYQPQHF. CDR3 nucleotide sequence: TGTGCCAGCAGTAACACAGGGGGCTATCAGCCCCAGCATTTT.

The chain employs TRBV7-9 and TRBJ2-1; TRBD1 agrees at 9 bases. Looked up from germline, CDR1 is SEHNR and CDR2 is FQNEAQ (reference sequence). The CDR3 is 15 residues long. The V gene end was trimmed by 3 bases and the J gene end by 2 bases; junction bases not matched to a gene: 2. CDR3 sequence reads: CASSFGTGTYNEQFF. The CDR3 DNA sequence: TGTGCCAGCAGCTTCGGGACAGGGACCTACAATGAGCAGTTCTTC.

This chain joins TRBV18 and TRBJ2-4; 7 bases match TRBD1. The CDR3 sequence is 17 residues long. With V trimmed by 6 bases and J by 0 bases, 11 bases remained unmatched. Looked up from germline, CDR1 is KGHSH and CDR2 is LQKENI. This chain's CDR3 is CASSQQGQRLAKNIQYF. The CDR3 DNA sequence: TGTGCCAGCTCCCAACAGGGACAGAGGCTAGCCAAAAACATTCAGTACTTC.

This clone was recorded only once. This rearrangement joins TRBV6-5 to TRBJ1-2; perhaps TRBD1 as D (5 bases). CDR1 is MNHEY and CDR2 is SVGAGI in the germline V gene. V was trimmed by 4 bases and J by 5 bases, leaving 14 bases between them. The CDR3 is 14 amino acids. The CDR3 spells CASSSSSGKYGYTF. CDR3 nucleotides: TGTGCCAGCAGTTCATCCTCAGGGAAGTATGGCTACACCTTC.

This chain uses TRBV6-1 with TRBJ2-5, with 9 bases identical to TRBD1. V dropped 4 bases and J dropped 5; count of bases not matched to a gene: 5. Germline CDR1 is MNHNS and CDR2 is SASEGT. This CDR3 has 14 amino acids. Here the CDR3 reads CASSVTGGPETQYF. The CDR3 nucleotides are TGTGCCAGCAGTGTAACAGGGGGCCCGGAGACCCAGTACTTC.

This chain connects TRBV11-2 to TRBJ2-1, with a possible D match to TRBD2 (5 bases). V dropped 4 bases and J dropped 0 bases, with 19 bases sitting between them. CDR3 length equals 18 residues. Germline V CDR1 and CDR2: SGHAT, FQNNGV. The CDR3 bases are TGTGCCAGCAGCTCATCCGGGATACGATACAGCTCCTACAATGAGCAGTTCTTC. Amino acids: CASSSSGIRYSSYNEQFF.

The chain employs TRBV19 and TRBJ2-1; tentatively, D is TRBD2 (6 bases). The CDR3 totals 17 residues. Looked up from germline, CDR1 is LNHDA and CDR2 is SQIVND (reference sequence). Between the trimmed V and J ends, which lost 3 bases and 0 bases, there was a span of 15 bases. CDR3 DNA sequence: TGTGCCAGTAGTATGGGTAGCGGTTGGAGCTCCTACAATGAGCAGTTCTTC. Translated: CASSMGSGWSSYNEQFF. The variable domain in full, with the rest retrieved from reference TRBV19 and TRBJ2-1, is DGGITQSPKYLFRKEGQNVTLSCEQNLNHDAMYWYRQDPGQGLRLIYYSQIVNDFQKGDIAEGYSVSREKKESFPLTVTSAQKNPTAFYLCASSMGSGWSSYNEQFFGPGTRLTVL.

The V call is TRBV11-2, the J call TRBJ2-7, with TRBD2 as a possible D gene (6 bases). CDR1 is SGHAT and CDR2 is FQNNGV in the germline V gene. V shed 4 bases and J shed 6 bases, with 13 bases lying between them. The length of the CDR3 is 13 residues. The CDR3 DNA follows: TGTGCCAGCAGCTCCACGGCGGGGCTCGAGCAGTACTTC. This gives the protein CASSSTAGLEQYF.

The chain has TRBV2 and TRBJ2-1; 7 bases match TRBD2. This CDR3 is 15 amino acids long. Losses at the gene ends were 2 bases for V and 5 bases for J; bases not matched to a gene: 6. The germline V gene encodes CDR1 SNHLY and CDR2 FYNNEI. The CDR3 spells CASSESQRDNNEQFF. CDR3 in DNA: TGTGCCAGCAGTGAATCGCAGCGGGATAACAATGAGCAGTTCTTC. Full variable domain (rest looked up from reference TRBV2 and TRBJ2-1): EPEVTQTPSHQVTQMGQEVILRCVPISNHLYFYWYRQILGQKVEFLVSFYNNEISEKSEIFDDQFSVERPDGSNFTLKIRSTKLEDSAMYFCASSESQRDNNEQFFGPGTRLTVL.

The chain carries TRBV4-3 and TRBJ2-1; 11 positions agree with TRBD2. The CDR3 has 18 amino acids. The ends lost 3 bases at V and 5 bases at J; junction bases unmatched: 12. Germline-derived CDR1 and CDR2 are LGHNA and YSLEER. CDR3 bases: TGCGCCAGCAGCCAGGGATTAGCGGGAGGGCTAAAGGACAATGAGCAGTTCTTC. Translating gives CASSQGLAGGLKDNEQFF.

V usage is TRBV30 and J usage is TRBJ2-3, with D possibly being TRBD2 (5 bases). The CDR3 sequence is 13 residues long. Trimming removed 6 bases from V and 0 bases from J, with 10 bases in between. Looked up from germline, CDR1 is GTSNPN and CDR2 is SVGIG (reference sequence). The CDR3 nucleotides are TGTGCCTGCTGTCCGGGAAGCACAGATACGCAGTATTTT. Translating it yields CACCPGSTDTQYF. The entire variable domain, with the rest obtained from reference TRBV30 and TRBJ2-3, is as follows: SQTIHQWPATLVQPVGSPLSLECTVEGTSNPNLYWYRQAAGRGLQLLFYSVGIGQISSEVPQNLSASRPQDRQFILSSKKLLLSDSGFYLCACCPGSTDTQYFGPGTRLTVL.

This chain links TRBV19 with TRBJ2-3; D is undetermined. There are 10 residues in the CDR3. V was trimmed by 8 bases and J by 6 bases, leaving 6 bases between them. CDR1 and CDR2 from the germline V gene are LNHDA and SQIVND (reference sequence). This CDR3 reads CASGQDTQYF. CDR3 nucleotide sequence: TGTGCCAGTGGTCAGGATACGCAGTATTTT. The variable domain in full, completed from reference TRBV19 and TRBJ2-3, reads DGGITQSPKYLFRKEGQNVTLSCEQNLNHDAMYWYRQDPGQGLRLIYYSQIVNDFQKGDIAEGYSVSREKKESFPLTVTSAQKNPTAFYLCASGQDTQYFGPGTRLTVL.

The chain employs TRBV4-1 and TRBJ2-1; TRBD2 matches 10 bases. V was clipped by 0 bases and J by 4 bases; unmatched bases: 12. The CDR3 runs to 19 residues. CDR1 is MGHRA and CDR2 is YSYEKL in the germline V gene. CDR3 sequence reads: CASSQDHPQLAGKYNEQFF. The CDR3 nucleotides read TGCGCCAGCAGCCAAGATCACCCCCAACTAGCGGGGAAGTACAATGAGCAGTTCTTC.

This chain connects TRBV7-2 to TRBJ2-7; 11 nucleotides agree with TRBD2. CDR3 length: 16 amino acids. Germline assignment: CDR1 SGHTA and CDR2 FQGNSA. With V trimmed by 4 bases and J by 2 bases, 7 bases remained unmatched. The CDR3 spells CASSWGGLAGTYEQYF. The CDR3 nucleotides are TGTGCCAGCAGCTGGGGTGGACTAGCGGGTACCTACGAGCAGTACTTC. The variable domain in full, with the rest retrieved from reference TRBV7-2 and TRBJ2-7, is GAGVSQSPSNKVTEKGKDVELRCDPISGHTALYWYRQSLGQGLEFLIYFQGNSAPDKSGLPSDRFSAERTGGSVSTLTIQRTQQEDSAVYLCASSWGGLAGTYEQYFGPGTRLTVT.

V usage is TRBV5-8 and J usage is TRBJ2-5; TRBD1 matches 9 bases. Germline assignment: CDR1 SGHTS and CDR2 YDEGEE. The CDR3 runs 14 residues. V lost 2 bases, J lost 3 bases, and 2 bases stayed unmatched. The CDR3 loop is CASSFGTGKETQYF. CDR3 coding DNA: TGTGCCAGCAGCTTTGGGACAGGGAAAGAGACCCAGTACTTC. Filled out from reference TRBV5-8 and TRBJ2-5, the complete variable domain reads EAGVTQSPTHLIKTRGQQATLRCSPISGHTSVYWYQQALGLGLQFLLWYDEGEERNRGNFPPRFSGRQFPNYSSELNVNALELEDSALYLCASSFGTGKETQYFGPGTRLLVL.

V and J are TRBV19 and TRBJ2-1, with a weak D call TRBD1 (7 bases). Deletions cut 6 bases from V and 7 bases from J, with 13 bases between. CDR1 and CDR2 (germline): LNHDA, SQIVND (reference sequence). This CDR3 region has 13 residues. The CDR3 coding sequence is TGTGCCAGTAGGGTCAGGGGGGAGAATGAGCAGTTCTTC. Encoded protein: CASRVRGENEQFF.

The chain employs TRBV19 and TRBJ2-2; 9 positions agree with TRBD2. The CDR3 runs to 14 residues. Germline CDR1 reads LNHDA; CDR2 reads SQIVND (reference sequence). Trimming at V came to 3 bases and at J to 7 bases, leaving 3 bases not matched to a gene. CDR3 residues: CASSIGSGSGELFF. The CDR3 nucleotides are TGTGCCAGTAGTATTGGTAGCGGGAGCGGGGAGCTGTTTTTT.

The chain links TRBV27 to TRBJ1-4; 10 bases fit TRBD1. Germline V gene data show CDR1 as MNHEY and CDR2 as SMNVEV (reference sequence). The V segment lost 5 bases and the J segment 0 bases; nucleotides outside the gene matches: 12. This CDR3 has 19 residues. CDR3 amino acids: CASSPSIRDRGATNEKLFF. The CDR3 DNA is TGTGCCAGCAGTCCTTCCATCCGGGACAGGGGAGCAACTAATGAAAAACTGTTTTTT.

This chain joins TRBV19 and TRBJ1-2; no clear D gene. Germline CDR1 reads LNHDA; CDR2 reads SQIVND (reference sequence). CDR3 length: 13 amino acids. Trimming left V 3 bases short and J 8 bases short, with 13 bases between. CDR3 region: CASSIDQVGGYTF. The CDR3 DNA follows: TGTGCCAGTAGTATTGACCAGGTGGGCGGCTACACCTTC.

This rearrangement joins TRBV2 to TRBJ2-3; 9 bases agree with TRBD2. The CDR3 is made up of 15 amino acids. The germline gives CDR1 SNHLY, CDR2 FYNNEI. V trimming: 2 bases; J trimming: 6 bases; junction bases outside the gene matches: 6. For the CDR3, the DNA is TGTGCCAGCAGTGAAAGAGTAGCGGGAGATGATACGCAGTATTTT. Translated, it gives CASSERVAGDDTQYF.